The clone carrying this TCR beta chain counts as medium-sized. The antigen is not known. Within the sample, other DNA sequences also encode this same CDR3. These data originate in a study of cytomegalovirus exposure and HLA in healthy donors. Amplification used 60 Vbeta primers and 13 Jbeta primers. Sequencing was performed with immunoSEQ multiplex PCR; in TCRdb, only in-frame clones are kept and a portion is missing. Altogether roughly 120,000 clones are present, 50% to 65% being singletons, with the ten largest covering roughly 10%. General study findings and limits: Cytomegalovirus association was listed for about 150 TCR beta chains. Most subjects had HLA-A and HLA-B alleles reportedly predicted accurately by TCR beta sequences.

Losses at the gene ends were 6 bases for V and 7 bases for J; bases not matched to a gene: 8. The CDR3 has 14 residues. CDR1 and CDR2 from the germline V gene are MDHEN and SYDVKM. Donors in the study were healthy people who gave bone marrow. Sample: PBMCs. The genes are TRBV28 and TRBJ2-1, with 8 bases lining up with TRBD1. The source of this sequence is a man aged 40-55 years in good health and CMV-seropositive. The CDR3 DNA reads TGTGCCAGCAGCCGAGGACAGGGCAGAAATGAGCAGTTCTTC. It is translated as CASSRGQGRNEQFF. Drawing the rest from reference TRBV28 and TRBJ2-1, the complete variable domain is DVKVTQSSRYLVKRTGEKVFLECVQDMDHENMFWYRQDPGLGLRLIYFSYDVKMKEKGDIPEGYSVSREKKERFSLILESASTNQTSMYLCASSRGQGRNEQFFGPGTRLTVL.